The 27 T cell receptor beta chains below were found in one sample sequenced in a study of shared clonotypes between healthy human individuals. CD8 cells classed as naive were CD45RO-negative and positively selected for CCR7, excluding terminally differentiated effector memory CD45RA+ cells. TCRdb keeps only in-frame clones here, not all; method: immunoSEQ multiplex PCR. The sample comprises roughly 2.1 million clones, approximately 94% of which are singletons, and about 1.8% rests with the top ten. The sample taken for sequencing was naive CD8+ T cells from PBMCs. Every receptor here comes from a young man in good health. Some clones in this sample may be carry-over from other donors' samples.

This clone appeared a single time. This chain uses TRBV10-3 with TRBJ2-3; 10 nucleotides agree with TRBD1. Germline-derived CDR1 and CDR2 are ENHRY and SYGVKD. This CDR3 is 17 amino acids long. V gave up 10 bases and J gave up 5 bases; unmatched junction bases: 18. The CDR3, as DNA: TGTGCCACCGTCTTATCTTTGGGACAGGGGATATTAGATACGCAGTATTTT. Translation: CATVLSLGQGILDTQYF.

The chain is built from TRBV11-2 and TRBJ2-1, with D perhaps TRBD2 (5 bases). This CDR3 is built from 14 residues. Germline assignment: CDR1 SGHAT and CDR2 FQNNGV. V gave up 6 bases and J gave up 8 bases, with 17 bases separating them. CDR3 residues: CASRLGRVNDEQFF. The CDR3 DNA reads TGTGCCAGCAGGCTAGGGCGGGTTAACGATGAGCAGTTCTTC.

V is TRBV29-1 and J is TRBJ1-5, with TRBD1 matching over 8 bases. In germline, CDR1 is SQVTM, CDR2 ANQGSEA. The CDR3 consists of 15 residues. V trimming: 6 bases; J trimming: 2 bases; junction bases outside the gene matches: 9. Written as DNA, the CDR3 is TGCAGCGTCGGGGGGCCGACAGGGGGCAATCAGCCCCAGCATTTT. Protein product: CSVGGPTGGNQPQHF.

The chain employs TRBV29-1 and TRBJ2-7; 12 nucleotides match TRBD1. Looked up from germline, CDR1 is SQVTM and CDR2 is ANQGSEA. The CDR3 totals 17 residues. V lost 4 bases and J lost 0; bases outside the gene matches: 10. CDR3 loop: CSVGRGLGQGASYEQYF. The CDR3 nucleotides are TGCAGCGTTGGGCGGGGCTTGGGACAGGGGGCCTCCTACGAGCAGTACTTC.

The chain has TRBV25-1 and TRBJ1-1; 10 bases match TRBD1. Germline-derived CDR1 and CDR2 are MGHDK and SYGVNS. The CDR3 covers 14 residues. Trimming took 5 bases from V and 3 from J; bases not matched to a gene: 3. CDR3 region: CASSRQGADTEAFF. CDR3 sequence (DNA): TGTGCCAGCAGTCGACAGGGGGCGGACACTGAAGCTTTCTTT.

This chain uses TRBV7-9 with TRBJ1-2; no clear D. This CDR3 is built from 13 residues. Germline loops: CDR1 SEHNR, CDR2 FQNEAQ (reference sequence). The V end was cut by 9 bases, the J end by 3 bases, with 14 bases between. CDR3 residues: CARERPRDYGYTF. The CDR3 region has the DNA TGTGCCAGGGAGAGGCCCCGGGACTATGGCTACACCTTC.

The chain recombines TRBV9 with TRBJ2-5, with a possible D match to TRBD2 (5 bases). V lost 4 bases to trimming and J lost 2 bases, with 12 bases between them. Germline V gene sequence: CDR1 SGDLS, CDR2 YYNGEE. The CDR3 is 14 amino acids. CDR3 sequence: CASSPAGGQETQYF. The CDR3 region has the DNA TGTGCCAGCAGCCCCGCCGGCGGGCAAGAGACCCAGTACTTC.

This clone appeared once. This chain connects TRBV27 to TRBJ2-7; maybe TRBD1 (6 bases). Germline V CDR1 and CDR2: MNHEY, SMNVEV (reference sequence). V lost 6 bases and J lost 3, with 15 bases in between. CDR3 length: 14 residues. The CDR3 DNA is TGTGCCAGCAGCCCGACAGGTATCTTCTACGAGCAGTACTTC. Translating gives CASSPTGIFYEQYF.

The chain is built from TRBV21-1 and TRBJ2-5; the D segment call TRBD1 is taken from the table without a DNA check. TRBV21-1 is a recognized pseudogene. The CDR3 totals 13 residues. The CDR3 region is CASSKVQKETQYF. The CDR3 bases are TGTGCCAGCAGCAAAGTTCAAAAAGAGACCCAGTACTTC.

The chain links TRBV9 to TRBJ2-1; a weak D match, TRBD1 (6 bases). This CDR3 has 13 residues. Trimming took off 5 bases at V and 3 bases at J, with 9 bases between the two ends. CDR1 and CDR2 (germline): SGDLS, YYNGEE. For the CDR3, the DNA is TGTGCCAGCAGAGGGACAAACTACAATGAGCAGTTCTTC. Encoded protein: CASRGTNYNEQFF.

This clone was detected a few times. This chain connects TRBV12-5 to TRBJ1-1, with D unclear. Germline CDR1 is LGHNT and CDR2 is FRNRAP. Between the trimmed V and J ends, which lost 1 base and 2 bases, there was a span of 5 bases. This CDR3 contains 13 residues. The CDR3 region is CASGLALNTEAFF. The DNA for the CDR3 is TGTGCTAGTGGTTTGGCCCTAAACACTGAAGCTTTCTTT.

CDR3: CASSLEPHYEQYF. The CDR3 nucleotides are TGTGCCAGCAGCTTGGAACCGCACTACGAGCAGTACTTC. The V and J genes are TRBV5-4 and TRBJ2-7, with D uncertain. CDR1 is SGHNT, CDR2 YYREEE, per germline (reference sequence). The CDR3 totals 13 residues. Trimming removed 0 bases from V and 3 bases from J, with 7 bases in between.

This clone occurred a few times. The V gene is TRBV4-3, the J gene TRBJ1-1; no definite D call. Trimming pared 4 bases from V and 2 bases from J, leaving 14 bases between. The CDR3 loop spans 15 amino acids. In germline, CDR1 is LGHNA, CDR2 YSLEER. The DNA for the CDR3 is TGCGCCAGCAGCCTGACCCTTCGATCAAACACTGAAGCTTTCTTT. Protein product: CASSLTLRSNTEAFF.

This clone appeared a few times. At the DNA level, this CDR3 is encoded by other sequences in the same sample as well. The chain recombines TRBV27 with TRBJ2-7; D not certain. CDR1 MNHEY and CDR2 SMNVEV come from the germline V gene (reference sequence). This CDR3 is built from 12 residues. The V end lost 4 bases, the J end lost 4 bases, and 8 bases lay between the germline ends. CDR3 amino acids: CASSSLGYEQYF. The DNA for the CDR3 is TGTGCCAGCAGTTCCCTGGGATACGAGCAGTACTTC.

J is TRBJ2-7 and V is TRBV5-1, with TRBD2 identical over 16 bases. The V segment lost 3 bases and the J segment 3 bases; nucleotides outside the gene matches: 3. This CDR3 comprises 16 residues. Looked up from germline, CDR1 is SGHRS and CDR2 is YFSETQ. CDR3 DNA sequence: TGCGCCAGCAGCTGGGGACTAGCGGGAGGGTACTACGAGCAGTACTTC. This encodes CASSWGLAGGYYEQYF.

The genes are TRBV13 and TRBJ2-7; TRBD1 matches 7 bases. The CDR3 length is 15 residues. From germline, CDR1 is PRHDT and CDR2 FYEKMQ (reference sequence). Germline trimming cut 1 base from V and 4 bases from J; bases unmatched to any gene: 7. CDR3 nucleotides: TGTGCCAGCAGCTTAGACAGGGGCGCCTCGTACGAGCAGTACTTC. Translating it yields CASSLDRGASYEQYF.

The gene calls are TRBV7-2 and TRBJ1-1; D is ambiguous. V was cut by 6 bases and J by 11 bases, with 19 bases left in between. Germline V gene data show CDR1 as SGHTA and CDR2 as FQGNSA. The CDR3 consists of 13 residues. The DNA of the CDR3 is TGTGCCAGCAGTCAATTCCGACCCAGTGCTGCTTTCTTT. Protein sequence: CASSQFRPSAAFF.

This chain links TRBV27 with TRBJ2-7; D ambiguous. V lost 5 bases and J lost 4, with 12 bases in between. The length of the CDR3 is 13 residues. Germline CDR1 MNHEY, CDR2 SMNVEV (reference sequence). The CDR3 DNA reads TGTGCCAGCAGTCCCACCCCCAGATACGAGCAGTACTTC. This encodes CASSPTPRYEQYF.

This chain links TRBV4-1 with TRBJ2-5; possibly TRBD2 for D (5 bases). CDR3 length: 15 amino acids. CDR1 and CDR2 from the germline V gene are MGHRA and YSYEKL. Trimming removed 8 bases at V and 5 bases at J, with 21 bases between. The CDR3 DNA is TGCGCCAGCTCCCCCCGGGGTGGGGTGAGTGAGACCCAGTACTTC. The encoded protein is CASSPRGGVSETQYF.

The rearrangement links TRBV5-1 to TRBJ2-1; possible D gene TRBD1, 6 bases. The V end lost 7 bases, the J end lost 0 bases, and 17 bases lay between the germline ends. CDR3 length: 16 residues. Germline V gene data show CDR1 as SGHRS and CDR2 as YFSETQ. The CDR3 sequence: CASAGVPKSSYNEQFF. CDR3 DNA sequence: TGCGCCAGCGCAGGGGTGCCCAAAAGCTCCTACAATGAGCAGTTCTTC.

The rearrangement links TRBV2 to TRBJ2-2; D possibly matches TRBD1 or TRBD2 (5 bases each). Germline loops: CDR1 SNHLY, CDR2 FYNNEI. The CDR3 sequence is 15 residues long. Deletions cut 10 bases from V and 6 bases from J, with 21 bases between. DNA of the CDR3: TGTGCCACCACAACCGGTCCCGGGGCGTCCGGGGAGCTGTTTTTT. This encodes CATTTGPGASGELFF.

V gene TRBV7-9 combines with J gene TRBJ1-4, with D tentatively TRBD1 (6 bases). Germline V gene lookup returns CDR1 SEHNR and CDR2 FQNEAQ (reference sequence). The CDR3 runs 15 residues. Trimming pared 5 bases from V and 0 bases from J, leaving 10 bases between. CDR3 coding DNA: TGTGCCAGCAGCACGAGGACAGCAACTAATGAAAAACTGTTTTTT. It specifies CASSTRTATNEKLFF.

There are many counts of this clone. Other DNA sequences in the sample encode the same CDR3. The chain couples TRBV9 to TRBJ1-5; 7 bases map to TRBD1. The trim removed 1 base at V and 1 base at J, leaving 2 bases unmatched. Germline lookup yields CDR1 SGDLS and CDR2 YYNGEE. The CDR3 has 15 amino acids. The CDR3 region is CASSVTGESNQPQHF. The CDR3 nucleotides read TGTGCCAGCAGCGTAACAGGGGAGAGCAATCAGCCCCAGCATTTT. Based on the CDR3 plus reference TRBV9 and TRBJ1-5, the full variable domain is DSGVTQTPKHLITATGQRVTLRCSPRSGDLSVYWYQQSLDQGLQFLIQYYNGEERAKGNILERFSAQQFPDLHSELNLSSLELGDSALYFCASSVTGESNQPQHFGDGTRLSIL.

This clone was seen a few times. The genes are TRBV30 and TRBJ1-1, with D possibly TRBD1 on 5 matching bases. This CDR3 contains 13 residues. Looked up from germline, CDR1 is GTSNPN and CDR2 is SVGIG (reference sequence). Trimming shortened V by 4 bases and J by 5 bases, and 14 bases separated the two germline ends. In DNA, the CDR3 is TGTGCCTGGAACCCGCCAGGGTGGACTGAAGCTTTCTTT. Translated, it gives CAWNPPGWTEAFF.

This clone occurred once. V gene TRBV9 combines with J gene TRBJ2-3; the match to TRBD2 covers 9 bases. Germline V gene lookup returns CDR1 SGDLS and CDR2 YYNGEE. The CDR3 is 18 residues long. Trimming at V came to 0 bases and at J to 3 bases, leaving 11 bases not matched to a gene. The CDR3 coding sequence is TGTGCCAGCAGCGTAGAAACGGGAGGTAGCGGGGGTACAGATACGCAGTATTTT. This encodes CASSVETGGSGGTDTQYF.

Notes on this clone: Additional DNA sequences in this sample encode the identical CDR3. The rearrangement joins TRBV27 to TRBJ2-2, with unresolved D. CDR3 length: 13 residues. V was clipped by 3 bases and J by 6 bases, with 8 bases between them. The germline CDR1 and CDR2 sequences are MNHEY and SMNVEV (reference sequence). The CDR3 DNA reads TGTGCCAGCAGTTTTAGTGGACCCGGGGAGCTGTTTTTT. Its translation is CASSFSGPGELFF.

The rearrangement uses TRBV27 and TRBJ1-2, with no clear D. Germline CDR1 and CDR2: MNHEY and SMNVEV (reference sequence). Trimming removed 0 bases at V and 6 bases at J, with 8 bases between. This CDR3 has 13 residues. The CDR3, as DNA: TGTGCCAGCAGTTTATCAGGGTCCAATGGCTACACCTTC. Translation: CASSLSGSNGYTF.